This T cell receptor (beta chain) was observed in a study of early T cells in non-severe SARS-CoV-2 infection. Across the whole study: Bulk RNA from unsorted whole blood was sequenced; chains were unpaired. Study results and limitations: Anti-spike CD8 responses were favored by VDJdb matching, which missed private and CD4 specificities.

The TCR library protocol was used to attach unique molecular identifiers. These identifiers were attached to individual cDNA molecules. TCRdb reanalysed the 5' RACE reads using MiXCR and keeps one entry per CDR3 protein. This sample has about 34,000 distinct CDR3 sequences, with roughly 6% found just once. This clonotype was picked up many times. What it recognizes is unknown. Germline V gives CDR1 DFQATT, CDR2 SNEGSKA (reference sequence). The CDR3 spans 15 residues. The ends lost 6 bases at V and 4 bases at J; junction bases unmatched: 9. The TCR sequence derives from an adult who was a healthcare worker with PCR-confirmed SARS-CoV-2 infection or an uninfected control (not recorded which). This rearrangement joins TRBV20-1 to TRBJ2-7; 13 bases align to TRBD2. Sequenced input: whole blood. The CDR3 DNA sequence: TGCAGTGCCACGGTTACGACTAGCGGGGGGTACGAGCAGTACTTC. As protein: CSATVTTSGGYEQYF.